This T cell receptor (beta chain) was captured by sequencing in a study of PD-1 blockade in classical Hodgkin lymphoma. On this clone: Its specificity is not known.

Time point meaning: cycle 4 day 1 (C4D1), after less than 7 weeks of nivolumab. All patients experienced relapse after autologous stem cell transplantation, and brentuximab vedotin exposure was variable. The method was immunoSEQ multiplex PCR; TCRdb's version includes in-frame clones alone and lacks a portion of them. The sample includes about 44,000 clones, 55% to 80% of them seen just once. Study-wide results and limits: Whoever responded completely had baseline diversity much like that seen in newly diagnosed patients. Significantly greater TCR diversity emerged by C4D1 in CD4+ cells but not CD8+ cells.

This CDR3 has 14 amino acids. The germline CDR1 and CDR2 sequences are SGHDT and YYEEEE. Trimming removed 4 bases from V and 8 bases from J; junction bases left unmatched: 10. The receptor was derived from a human donor with classical Hodgkin lymphoma. This sample comprised peripheral blood mononuclear cells (PBMCs), obtained before the fourth cycle of nivolumab. The rearrangement uses TRBV5-6 and TRBJ1-2, with 8 bases lining up with TRBD1. CDR3 nucleotide sequence: TGTGCCAGCAGCGCGAATCAGGGGGCAATAGGCTACACCTTC. As protein: CASSANQGAIGYTF.